These 25 T cell receptor beta chains originate from one sample sequenced in a study of chemoradiotherapy in HPV16-positive cancers. Method: immunoSEQ multiplex PCR; TCRdb's copy keeps in-frame clones and lacks some. The data show some 30,000 clones, about 82% seen once. Sequences were derived from blood, sampled from a patient who underwent chemoradiotherapy. The source is a human donor with HPV-associated anogenital cancer.

The chain combines TRBV7-8 with TRBJ1-5; weak D call: TRBD1 (6 bases). The CDR3 is 14 residues long. V gave up 2 bases and J gave up 7 bases, with 12 bases separating them. Per the germline V gene, CDR1 is SGHVS and CDR2 is FQNEAQ. CDR3: CASSLTGRVQPQHF. The CDR3 DNA reads TGTGCCAGCAGCTTAACAGGGAGGGTCCAGCCCCAGCATTTT.

The V call is TRBV6-1, the J call TRBJ1-1; tentatively, D is TRBD1 (5 bases). Trimming shortened V by 5 bases and J by 1 base, and 11 bases separated the two germline ends. This CDR3 is built from 14 residues. Germline CDR1 reads MNHNS; CDR2 reads SASEGT. DNA for the CDR3: TGTGCCAGCAGTCCTCGAACAGGGAACACTGAAGCTTTCTTT. Amino acid sequence: CASSPRTGNTEAFF.

The chain has TRBV5-1 and TRBJ2-1; TRBD1 matches at 9 bases. Germline trimming cut 4 bases from V and 7 bases from J; bases unmatched to any gene: 9. Per the germline V gene, CDR1 is SGHRS and CDR2 is YFSETQ. The CDR3 consists of 15 residues. CDR3 amino acids: CASSIRDRVLNEQFF. The CDR3 DNA sequence: TGCGCCAGCAGCATCCGGGACAGGGTTTTGAATGAGCAGTTCTTC.

The chain joins TRBV7-8 to TRBJ1-4; possibly TRBD1 for D (6 bases). This CDR3 region has 15 residues. CDR1 and CDR2 from the germline V gene are SGHVS and FQNEAQ. V was trimmed by 2 bases and J by 5 bases, leaving 12 bases between them. DNA for the CDR3: TGTGCCAGCAGCTTACGAGCGGGGGCCAATGAAAAACTGTTTTTT. Its protein product is CASSLRAGANEKLFF.

The V call is TRBV19, the J call TRBJ1-5; a possible D gene is TRBD1 (5 bases). This CDR3 has 15 residues. The V and J ends lost 1 base and 4 bases respectively, with 11 bases between them. CDR1 is LNHDA, CDR2 SQIVND, per germline (reference sequence). This CDR3 is CASSIGPGGNQPQHF. CDR3 bases: TGTGCCAGTAGTATAGGGCCGGGGGGAAATCAGCCCCAGCATTTT. The full variable domain, rest sourced from reference TRBV19 and TRBJ1-5, is DGGITQSPKYLFRKEGQNVTLSCEQNLNHDAMYWYRQDPGQGLRLIYYSQIVNDFQKGDIAEGYSVSREKKESFPLTVTSAQKNPTAFYLCASSIGPGGNQPQHFGDGTRLSIL.

This sequence joins TRBV7-9 and TRBJ1-1; D remains ambiguous. The CDR3 has 14 residues. In germline, CDR1 is SEHNR, CDR2 FQNEAQ (reference sequence). V was trimmed by 3 bases and J by 1 base, leaving 9 bases between them. The CDR3 coding sequence is TGTGCCAGCAGCTTTACGCTCGAGAACACTGAAGCTTTCTTT. As protein: CASSFTLENTEAFF.

This rearrangement joins TRBV5-1 to TRBJ2-3, with 13 bases that match TRBD2. After removal of 10 bases from V and 1 base from J, the junction contained 6 bases not matched to a gene. Germline-derived CDR1 and CDR2 are SGHRS and YFSETQ. This CDR3 has 15 amino acids. CDR3 DNA sequence: TGCGCCCGAGCAGGGACTAGCGGGGGCACAGATACGCAGTATTTT. Its protein is CARAGTSGGTDTQYF. Using reference TRBV5-1 and TRBJ2-3 for the parts outside the CDR3, the full variable domain is KAGVTQTPRYLIKTRGQQVTLSCSPISGHRSVSWYQQTPGQGLQFLFEYFSETQRNKGNFPGRFSGRQFSNSRSEMNVSTLELGDSALYLCARAGTSGGTDTQYFGPGTRLTVL.

This chain connects TRBV11-2 to TRBJ2-1; 13 nucleotides line up with TRBD2. This CDR3 comprises 15 residues. After removal of 4 bases from V and 9 bases from J, the junction contained 6 bases not matched to a gene. Germline assignment: CDR1 SGHAT and CDR2 FQNNGV. CDR3 in amino acids: CASSSTSGGAGEQFF. In DNA, the CDR3 is TGTGCCAGCAGCTCCACTAGCGGGGGGGCGGGTGAGCAGTTCTTC.

This rearrangement joins TRBV29-1 to TRBJ1-5, with TRBD1 matching over 8 bases. Germline lookup yields CDR1 SQVTM and CDR2 ANQGSEA. The CDR3 length is 13 residues. V dropped 8 bases and J dropped 0; count of bases not matched to a gene: 3. The CDR3 is CSTGTGSNQPQHF. The CDR3 DNA is TGCAGCACCGGGACAGGTAGCAATCAGCCCCAGCATTTT.

The V call is TRBV11-2, the J call TRBJ2-7; D is perhaps TRBD1 or TRBD2 (6 bases each). This CDR3 region has 15 residues. V was shortened by 5 bases and J by 6 bases, with 20 bases between the two germline ends. The V gene's germline CDR1 is SGHAT and CDR2 FQNNGV. The CDR3, as DNA: TGTGCCAGCAGCCGAACGGGGGCAGGGCCCTCCGAGCAGTACTTC. It codes for CASSRTGAGPSEQYF.

V and J are TRBV7-6 and TRBJ2-5; D possibly uses TRBD1 or TRBD2 (5 bases each). Trimming removed 5 bases at V and 5 bases at J, with 15 bases between. The CDR3 totals 14 residues. Germline V CDR1 and CDR2: SGHVS, FNYEAQ. DNA of the CDR3: TGTGCCAGCAGCGGCGCCGGGGCCGGGGAGACCCAGTACTTC. Its protein product is CASSGAGAGETQYF.

The chain employs TRBV27 and TRBJ2-7, with D unresolved. The CDR3 spans 16 residues. Trimming removed 0 bases at V and 2 bases at J, with 14 bases between. Per germline, CDR1 MNHEY and CDR2 SMNVEV (reference sequence). In nucleotides, the CDR3 is TGTGCCAGCAGTTTATCGGCAGGCCCACTTACCTACGAGCAGTACTTC. Its protein product is CASSLSAGPLTYEQYF.

In this sample, this clone turned up a few times. The genes are TRBV19 and TRBJ1-2, with TRBD1 identical over 9 bases. Germline V gives CDR1 LNHDA, CDR2 SQIVND (reference sequence). The CDR3 is 16 residues long. The J segment lost 2 bases and the V segment lost 5 bases, leaving 9 bases of the junction unmatched. The CDR3 DNA reads TGTGCCAGTAGTCTACTTGGGGACAGGGAGAACTATGGCTACACCTTC. It is translated as CASSLLGDRENYGYTF.

The CDR3 sequence is CASERQGVEQYF. CDR3 DNA sequence: TGTGCCAGCGAAAGACAGGGCGTAGAGCAGTACTTC. This chain uses TRBV2 with TRBJ2-7, with TRBD1 matching over 7 bases. V was pared by 8 bases and J by 7 bases, with 8 bases of the junction left unmatched. The CDR3 length is 12 residues. CDR1 and CDR2 from the germline V gene are SNHLY and FYNNEI.

The chain couples TRBV5-1 to TRBJ2-7; 10 bases align to TRBD1. Per germline, CDR1 SGHRS and CDR2 YFSETQ. The CDR3 length is 15 residues. Trimming took 5 bases from V and 4 from J; bases not matched to a gene: 9. CDR3 nucleotide sequence: TGCGCCAGCAGTTTCGGACAGGGGGGATTGTACGAGCAGTACTTC. This translates into CASSFGQGGLYEQYF.

As DNA, the CDR3 is TGTGCCATCAGCCCGGGACCCCGGACGGACTATGGCTACACCTTC. This sequence encodes CAISPGPRTDYGYTF. This rearrangement joins TRBV10-3 to TRBJ1-2; possible D gene TRBD1, 5 bases. V lost 6 bases to trimming and J lost 3 bases, with 17 bases between them. This CDR3 is 15 amino acids long. Germline V gene lookup returns CDR1 ENHRY and CDR2 SYGVKD.

The CDR3 region is CASSQGFGGNTIYF. The CDR3 nucleotides are TGTGCCAGCAGCCAGGGGTTTGGTGGAAACACCATATATTTT. The genes are TRBV6-5 and TRBJ1-3; TRBD1 is a possible D gene (6 bases). Trimming removed 6 bases from V and 3 bases from J, with 12 bases in between. Germline lookup yields CDR1 MNHEY and CDR2 SVGAGI. This CDR3 spans 14 amino acids.

The V call is TRBV11-2, the J call TRBJ2-7, with a tentative D call TRBD2 (6 bases). The CDR3 runs 18 residues. Germline values: CDR1 SGHAT, CDR2 FQNNGV. The V end lost 3 bases, the J end lost 2 bases, and 23 bases lay between the germline ends. The CDR3, as DNA: TGTGCCAGCAGCTTTTTTTATGCAGGGCCCGGGAGCACCTACGAGCAGTACTTC. Translated: CASSFFYAGPGSTYEQYF. Full variable domain (remainder filled in from reference TRBV11-2 and TRBJ2-7): EAGVAQSPRYKIIEKRQSVAFWCNPISGHATLYWYQQILGQGPKLLIQFQNNGVVDDSQLPKDRFSAERLKGVDSTLKIQPAKLEDSAVYLCASSFFYAGPGSTYEQYFGPGTRLTVT.

This chain links TRBV6-5 with TRBJ1-6, with D uncertain. V gave up 4 bases and J gave up 7 bases, with 11 bases separating them. This CDR3 has 14 residues. CDR1 is MNHEY and CDR2 is SVGAGI in the germline V gene. CDR3 in DNA: TGTGCCAGCAGTTTCCGGGCCGAAAATTCACCCCTCCACTTT. It specifies CASSFRAENSPLHF.

This chain connects TRBV7-2 to TRBJ2-1; 13 bases align to TRBD2. CDR3 length equals 15 residues. Germline V gives CDR1 SGHTA, CDR2 FQGNSA. V dropped 7 bases and J dropped 8; count of bases not matched to a gene: 8. For the CDR3, the DNA is TGTGCCAGCACTTTACTAGCGGGGGGGCCACATGAGCAGTTCTTC. Translating gives CASTLLAGGPHEQFF. Together with reference TRBV7-2 and TRBJ2-1, the CDR3 gives the full variable domain: GAGVSQSPSNKVTEKGKDVELRCDPISGHTALYWYRQSLGQGLEFLIYFQGNSAPDKSGLPSDRFSAERTGGSVSTLTIQRTQQEDSAVYLCASTLLAGGPHEQFFGPGTRLTVL.

The chain uses TRBV5-5 and TRBJ2-4, with D possibly matching TRBD2 (7 bases). Per germline, CDR1 SGHKS and CDR2 YYEKEE (reference sequence). The CDR3 contains 16 residues. Trimming removed 4 bases from V and 8 bases from J, with 22 bases in between. The CDR3 DNA sequence: TGTGCCAGCAGCCCATTGGGGGGGGGCCGAGGGGACATTCAGTACTTC. Protein: CASSPLGGGRGDIQYF.

The genes are TRBV7-8 and TRBJ2-7; 9 nucleotides agree with TRBD1. Germline lookup yields CDR1 SGHVS and CDR2 FQNEAQ. This CDR3 has 16 amino acids. J gave up 2 bases and V 5 bases, and 10 bases lay outside the gene matches. The CDR3 nucleotides read TGTGCCAGCAGCCCTCAATCGGGACAGGGTCCCTACGAGCAGTACTTC. Protein product: CASSPQSGQGPYEQYF.

The chain carries TRBV9 and TRBJ2-3; either TRBD1 or TRBD2 may fit D (5 bases each). This CDR3 has 15 amino acids. CDR1 is SGDLS, CDR2 YYNGEE, per germline. Trimming pared 4 bases from V and 2 bases from J, leaving 14 bases between. The CDR3 sequence is CASSRGYPDTDTQYF. The DNA for the CDR3 is TGTGCCAGCAGCCGGGGCTATCCCGACACAGATACGCAGTATTTT.

As regards this clone: A junction boundary mismatches the germline segment, possibly from a read error. The rearrangement links TRBV7-2 to TRBJ2-5; D remains ambiguous. The germline V gene has CDR1 SGHTA and CDR2 FQGNSA. This CDR3 has 12 amino acids. CDR3 protein: CASGLVDETQYF. The CDR3 DNA sequence: TGTGCCAGCGGCTTAGTTGACGAGACCCAGTACTTC.

This sequence joins TRBV6-1 and TRBJ2-5; TRBD1 matches 8 bases. The CDR3 extends over 14 amino acids. Germline CDR1 MNHNS, CDR2 SASEGT. V was pared by 6 bases and J by 1 base, with 4 bases of the junction left unmatched. CDR3 in DNA: TGTGCCAGCAGCCTCGGGACAGGCCAAGAGACCCAGTACTTC. Translated: CASSLGTGQETQYF.